What follows are 8 T cell receptor beta chains derived from one specimen sequenced in a study of cytomegalovirus exposure and HLA in healthy donors. Generated by immunoSEQ multiplex PCR, the TCRdb table keeps only in-frame clones and is missing some. The table has more than 95,000 clones, approximately 92% seen once. The specimen sequenced was PBMCs. The receptor source for this set is a woman aged 18-30 years in good health and CMV-seronegative.

The chain combines TRBV7-6 with TRBJ2-5, with 11 bases that match TRBD2. Trimming at V came to 5 bases and at J to 5 bases, leaving 7 bases not matched to a gene. The CDR3 consists of 15 residues. CDR1 and CDR2 (germline): SGHVS, FNYEAQ. CDR3 sequence reads: CASSPLAGVGETQYF. CDR3 DNA sequence: TGTGCCAGCAGCCCACTAGCGGGGGTTGGGGAGACCCAGTACTTC.

This sequence joins TRBV27 and TRBJ2-2, with D possibly matching TRBD1 (6 bases). The CDR3 sequence is 15 residues long. Germline V gene sequence: CDR1 MNHEY, CDR2 SMNVEV (reference sequence). Trimming cost V 7 bases and J 5 bases, with 17 bases left between them. DNA of the CDR3: TGTGCCAGCACCCCGTGGGGGCAATCGACCGGGGAGCTGTTTTTT. Amino acids: CASTPWGQSTGELFF.

The V gene is TRBV6-1, the J gene TRBJ2-1; 10 bases agree with TRBD2. Losses at the gene ends were 6 bases for V and 0 bases for J; bases not matched to a gene: 8. CDR1 is MNHNS and CDR2 is SASEGT in the germline V gene. This CDR3 comprises 17 residues. Here the CDR3 reads CASRETSGAPSYNEQFF. DNA of the CDR3: TGTGCCAGCAGGGAAACTAGCGGGGCCCCCTCCTACAATGAGCAGTTCTTC.

The chain combines TRBV19 with TRBJ2-1; 12 nucleotides align to TRBD2. The CDR3 spans 15 residues. After removal of 4 bases from V and 2 bases from J, the junction contained 0 bases not matched to a gene. Germline values: CDR1 LNHDA, CDR2 SQIVND (reference sequence). The CDR3 region is CASSRLAGAYNEQFF. The CDR3 coding sequence is TGTGCCAGTAGTAGACTAGCGGGAGCCTACAATGAGCAGTTCTTC.

V usage is TRBV27 and J usage is TRBJ1-2, with D tentatively TRBD1 (6 bases). Germline V lookup: CDR1 MNHEY, CDR2 SMNVEV (reference sequence). V was shortened by 9 bases and J by 2 bases, with 10 bases between the two germline ends. The CDR3 sequence is 12 residues long. The CDR3 here is CASQTGNYGYTF. Written as DNA, the CDR3 is TGTGCCAGTCAAACAGGGAACTATGGCTACACCTTC.

This chain uses TRBV6-6 with TRBJ2-3, with TRBD2 identical over 11 bases. CDR1 is MNHNY, CDR2 SVGAGI, per germline (reference sequence). CDR3 size: 15 residues. V dropped 5 bases and J dropped 4; count of bases not matched to a gene: 5. The CDR3 sequence: CASSLTSGRPDTQYF. The CDR3, as DNA: TGTGCCAGCAGTCTCACTAGCGGGAGACCAGATACGCAGTATTTT.

The V and J genes are TRBV28 and TRBJ1-5, with D maybe TRBD1 (5 bases). V was trimmed by 6 bases and J by 2 bases, leaving 14 bases between them. The CDR3 extends over 15 amino acids. The germline gives CDR1 MDHEN, CDR2 SYDVKM. CDR3: CASRLSIGGNQPQHF. The CDR3 coding sequence is TGTGCCAGCAGACTAAGTATAGGGGGCAATCAGCCCCAGCATTTT.

V gene TRBV6-4 combines with J gene TRBJ1-2; TRBD1 is a possible D gene (5 bases). Trimming left V 7 bases short and J 8 bases short, with 29 bases between. The CDR3 length is 17 residues. Germline V gene data show CDR1 as MRHNA and CDR2 as SNTAGT. The CDR3 sequence: CASTPSPLGQGTYGYTF. The CDR3 DNA follows: TGTGCCAGCACTCCCTCCCCTCTTGGGCAGGGCACTTACGGCTACACCTTC.